The clone carrying this T cell receptor beta chain was seen a handful of times. Its target is not known. Each CDR3 protein is one row after TCRdb ran MiXCR on the 5' RACE reads. The sample contains about 230,000 distinct CDR3 sequences, over 6.5% of which appear only once. This entry is derived from a study of T cells after yellow fever vaccination. Study-wide background: For low cell numbers, libraries were made with SMART-Seq v4 Ultra Low Input.

This CDR3 contains 13 residues. Trimming removed 7 bases at V and 1 base at J, with 9 bases between. Overall study findings and caveats: Researchers report a weaker secondary response that nonetheless peaked faster, day 5 versus 15. Detected again after the booster were most primary-vaccination clones, at about 96% CD4 and more than 70% CD8. Only a small proportion of the clonotypes turned up in both the CD4 and the CD8 compartments, likely arising from convergent recombination.

The sequence was collected from a young man who received the YFV17D yellow fever vaccine. This sequence joins TRBV12-3 or TRBV12-4 and TRBJ2-3, with D perhaps assigned TRBD1 or TRBD2 (5 bases each). This sample comprised CD4+ T cells sorted from PBMCs, obtained on the day of the yellow fever booster vaccination. The CDR3 loop is CASILGRTDTQYF. The CDR3 DNA follows: TGTGCCAGCATCCTGGGACGCACAGATACGCAGTATTTT.